This T cell receptor beta chain was identified during a study of cytomegalovirus exposure and HLA in healthy donors. The PCR had 60 Vbeta and 13 Jbeta primers. Profiling relied on immunoSEQ multiplex PCR, and the TCRdb table lists in-frame clones only, not all of them. The data hold roughly 200,000 clones, with more than 75% observed a single time. Only one count was recorded for this clone. Its antigen is undetermined. Other DNA variants within this sample encode the same CDR3. The V gene lost 3 bases and the J gene lost 0 bases, with 6 bases spanning the gap. The germline CDR1 and CDR2 sequences are MNHNS and SASEGT. The CDR3 runs 14 residues. The study, taken as a whole, reports: Relative to equally common others, HLA-associated TCR beta chains showed greater clonal expansion in a later analysis. V- and J-gene trimming of TCR beta was linked (in a later analysis) to a missense DCLRE1C variant. Within an earlier analysis, most TCR beta V segments proved productive either about 90% or about 30% of the time.

The rearrangement links TRBV6-1 to TRBJ1-5, with D possibly TRBD1 on 5 matching bases. The clonotype comes from a man aged 40-49 years in good health and CMV-seropositive. Sequencing was performed on PBMCs. The CDR3: CASSEGLSNQPQHF. The CDR3 DNA is TGTGCCAGCAGTGAGGGGCTTAGCAATCAGCCCCAGCATTTT.